These T cell receptor beta chains were read from a single sample in a study of blood T cell repertoires in COVID-19. Some clones are missing from TCRdb's copy, which holds only in-frame ones; the method was immunoSEQ multiplex PCR. This sample has under 130,000 clones; roughly 85% occur once, and the top ten carry 15% to 17%. Sequenced: peripheral blood. The receptors come from a woman over 75 with acute or convalescent COVID-19. Both conserved end residues are part of each CDR3. Fields, in order: V gene, CDR3 length, D gene, clone size, J gene, CDR3 protein, CDR3 DNA. D genes are given only for firm matches. Size is omitted from some rows. Given values are once, few, many or a class for expanded clones.

TRBV5-5	14	.	.	TRBJ2-5	CASSLDGRGETQYF	TGTGCCAGCAGCTTGGACGGGAGAGGGGAGACCCAGTACTTC
TRBV7-9	16	TRBD2	.	TRBJ2-5	CASSLPASGGGETQYF	TGTGCCAGCAGCTTACCCGCTAGCGGAGGCGGAGAGACCCAGTACTTC
TRBV5-4	16	TRBD2	.	TRBJ2-3	CASSWKAGGLSDTQYF	TGTGCCAGCAGCTGGAAAGCGGGAGGGCTCTCGGATACGCAGTATTTT
TRBV7-8	15	.	.	TRBJ1-1	CASSLGQATNTEAFF	TGTGCCAGCAGCTTAGGACAGGCAACGAACACTGAAGCTTTCTTT
TRBV15	19	.	.	TRBJ2-2	CATSRSARGLAASTGELFF	TGTGCCACCAGCAGATCCGCCAGAGGGCTAGCCGCGAGCACCGGGGAGCTGTTTTTT
TRBV7-9	14	TRBD2	.	TRBJ2-5	CASSSPGLEGTQYF	TGTGCCAGCAGCTCCCCGGGACTAGAGGGGACCCAGTACTTC
TRBV27	16	TRBD2	.	TRBJ2-5	CASRPFGGVGGETQYF	TGTGCCAGCAGGCCCTTCGGGGGGGTCGGAGGGGAGACCCAGTACTTC
TRBV19	14	TRBD2	once	TRBJ2-2	CASGTSGISGELFF	TGTGCCAGCGGGACTAGCGGGATTAGCGGGGAGCTGTTTTTT
TRBV14	15	.	once	TRBJ2-4	CASSQVQGAKNIQYF	TGTGCCAGCAGCCAAGTGCAGGGAGCCAAAAACATTCAGTACTTC
TRBV12-3/TRBV12-4	12	.	few	TRBJ2-5	CASSLLAAFQYF	TGTGCCAGCAGTTTACTAGCTGCGTTTCAGTACTTC
TRBV10-3	13	.	.	TRBJ1-2	CAISISDNYGYTF	TGTGCCATCAGTATCAGCGATAACTATGGCTACACCTTC
TRBV7-2	17	TRBD1	.	TRBJ1-2	CASSLASRGLANYGYTF	TGTGCCAGCAGCTTAGCGAGCAGGGGGCTTGCTAACTATGGCTACACCTTC
TRBV9	14	TRBD1	many	TRBJ1-4	CASSGDRVNEKLFF	TGTGCCAGCAGCGGCGACAGGGTTAATGAAAAACTGTTTTTT
TRBV18	14	.	.	TRBJ2-7	CASSPGRGTYEQYF	TGTGCCAGCTCACCTGGGCGGGGTACCTACGAGCAGTACTTC
TRBV10-2	15	TRBD1	.	TRBJ2-7	CASNEKGARSYEQYF	TGCGCCAGCAATGAAAAGGGGGCAAGGTCCTACGAGCAGTACTTC
TRBV28	12	TRBD1	.	TRBJ1-2	CASSWDRAGYTF	TGTGCCAGCAGTTGGGACAGGGCTGGCTACACCTTC
TRBV29-1	12	.	.	TRBJ2-1	CSIRDFYNEQFF	TGCAGCATACGGGACTTTTACAATGAGCAGTTCTTC
TRBV5-1	18	TRBD1	.	TRBJ1-2	CASSFLPGTGPVEGGYTF	TGCGCCAGCAGCTTCCTTCCCGGGACAGGGCCGGTAGAAGGTGGCTACACCTTC
TRBV9	15	.	.	TRBJ1-1	CASSVGNSLNTEAFF	TGTGCCAGCAGCGTAGGTAACAGCCTGAACACTGAAGCTTTCTTT
TRBV10-3	16	TRBD1	.	TRBJ2-1	CAISESYRGFLNEQFF	TGTGCCATCAGTGAATCGTACAGGGGATTCTTAAATGAGCAGTTCTTC
TRBV27	14	.	.	TRBJ2-4	CASSSRLKKDIQYF	TGTGCCAGCAGTAGCAGGCTGAAGAAGGACATTCAGTACTTC
TRBV3-1/TRBV3-2	14	.	.	TRBJ1-6	CASGERQPNSPLHF	TGTGCCAGCGGCGAGAGACAGCCTAATTCACCCCTCCACTTT
TRBV24-1	16	TRBD1	.	TRBJ1-4	CATSDLHNRGSEKLFF	TGTGCCACCAGTGATTTGCATAACAGGGGATCCGAAAAACTGTTTTTT
TRBV28	15	.	few	TRBJ2-2	CASSSPRKGLGELFF	TGTGCCAGCAGTTCTCCGCGGAAGGGGCTCGGGGAGCTGTTTTTT
TRBV7-2	17	.	few	TRBJ1-2	CASSPGTSPSGGYGYTF	TGTGCCAGCAGCCCCGGGACGTCTCCATCGGGAGGCTATGGCTACACCTTC
TRBV5-4	16	TRBD2	few	TRBJ2-5	CASSLGTSGSGETQYF	TGTGCCAGCAGCCTTGGGACTAGCGGGAGTGGGGAGACCCAGTACTTC
TRBV27	14	TRBD2	.	TRBJ2-7	CASTRTSTSNEQYF	TGTGCCAGCACCAGGACTAGTACTTCCAACGAGCAGTACTTC
TRBV2	15	.	.	TRBJ2-5	CASRAFTGPQETQYF	TGTGCCAGCAGGGCTTTCACAGGGCCCCAAGAGACCCAGTACTTC
TRBV5-1	16	.	.	TRBJ2-2	CASSSAVTGNTGELFF	TGCGCCAGCAGCTCAGCGGTGACAGGGAACACCGGGGAGCTGTTTTTT
TRBV28	17	TRBD1	.	TRBJ2-1	CASSLPGTGGRDNEQFF	TGTGCCAGCAGTCTCCCCGGGACAGGGGGCAGGGACAATGAGCAGTTCTTC
TRBV27	15	TRBD1	.	TRBJ2-7	CASSLTGTAPYEQYF	TGTGCCAGCAGTTTAACAGGGACAGCCCCCTACGAGCAGTACTTC
TRBV7-2	15	TRBD1	few	TRBJ1-1	CASSSVQGRNTEAFF	TGTGCCAGCAGCTCAGTACAGGGGCGGAACACTGAAGCTTTCTTT
TRBV5-6	15	TRBD2	.	TRBJ2-1	CASSPGTSGSREQFF	TGTGCCAGCAGCCCCGGGACTAGCGGGAGCCGGGAGCAGTTCTTC
TRBV2	13	TRBD1	.	TRBJ1-1	CASNPGQGSEAFF	TGTGCCAGCAATCCGGGACAGGGCTCTGAAGCTTTCTTT
TRBV13	15	TRBD1	once	TRBJ1-3	CASSARTHRGDTIYF	TGTGCCAGCAGCGCCCGGACCCACAGGGGGGACACCATATATTTT
TRBV18	13	.	.	TRBJ2-5	CASSPRPQETQYF	TGTGCCAGCTCACCACGGCCGCAAGAGACCCAGTACTTC
TRBV28	16	TRBD1	few	TRBJ1-3	CASSLRDRGSLNTIYF	TGTGCCAGCAGTTTAAGGGACAGGGGAAGTTTGAACACCATATATTTT
TRBV6-5	14	TRBD1	.	TRBJ1-2	CASSPTDRGHGYTF	TGTGCCAGCAGTCCTACCGACAGGGGGCATGGCTACACCTTC
TRBV9	15	TRBD1	many	TRBJ2-1	CASSPGGKSYNEQFF	TGTGCCAGCAGTCCAGGGGGAAAATCCTACAATGAGCAGTTCTTC
TRBV24-1	14	TRBD1	.	TRBJ1-5	CATSGDRSNQPQHF	TGTGCCACCAGTGGGGACAGGTCCAATCAGCCCCAGCATTTT
TRBV2	14	TRBD1	.	TRBJ2-7	CASSGFQGDYEQYF	TGTGCCAGCAGTGGATTCCAGGGGGACTACGAGCAGTACTTC
TRBV12-3/TRBV12-4	13	TRBD2	.	TRBJ2-4	CASRKREENIQYF	TGTGCCAGCAGGAAGCGGGAGGAAAACATTCAGTACTTC
TRBV30	13	TRBD1	.	TRBJ1-2	CAWSVGTGDGYTF	TGTGCCTGGAGTGTAGGGACAGGGGATGGCTACACCTTC
TRBV5-1	14	TRBD1	.	TRBJ2-5	CASSLGTAQETQYF	TGCGCCAGCAGCCTAGGGACAGCTCAAGAGACCCAGTACTTC
TRBV19	15	.	once	TRBJ1-5	CASSIAGYSNQPQHF	TGTGCCAGTAGTATAGCCGGTTATAGCAATCAGCCCCAGCATTTT
TRBV19	13	.	.	TRBJ2-3	CASSIVAYDTQYF	TGTGCCAGTAGTATCGTAGCATACGATACGCAGTATTTT
TRBV2	12	TRBD1	.	TRBJ2-3	CASSGQGDTQYF	TGTGCCAGCAGTGGACAGGGGGATACGCAGTATTTT
TRBV10-1	14	TRBD2	.	TRBJ2-5	CASSETSGRETQYF	TGCGCCAGCAGTGAGACTAGCGGGAGAGAGACCCAGTACTTC
TRBV6-4	14	.	.	TRBJ2-3	CASSDGAGEDTQYF	TGTGCCAGCAGTGACGGGGCAGGGGAGGATACGCAGTATTTT
TRBV27	16	TRBD1	.	TRBJ1-2	CASSLISGTGNYGYTF	TGTGCCAGCAGTTTAATCTCCGGGACAGGGAACTATGGCTACACCTTC
TRBV2	15	.	.	TRBJ2-3	CASSLQGSSTDTQYF	TGTGCCAGCAGTTTACAGGGATCTAGCACAGATACGCAGTATTTT